This T cell receptor (beta chain) was recorded in a study of vaccination and CD4 T cells after COVID-19. The ends were cut back, 1 base at V and 6 bases at J, with 18 bases in the middle. The length of the CDR3 is 16 residues. CDR1 is SGHVT, CDR2 SQSDAQ, per germline. To note about this clonotype: As yet, its antigen is unknown.

Cultured CD4+ T cell DNA was sequenced using the Oncomine TCR Beta short-read assay. The source of extracted genomic DNA was cultured CD4+ T cells. TCRdb re-called the PCR reads with MiXCR, one entry per CDR3 protein. The sample holds roughly 4,700 distinct CDR3 sequences; 50% to 70% are singletons and the top ten take approximately 34%. Stated treatment: approximately 11-day PBMC culture with coronavirus spike peptide pools or control peptides (ViraFEST assay). Each well held over 1.5 million PBMCs in IL-2 (approximately 10 IU/ml) medium with approximately 9.9 ug/ml peptide pools. Sequences were obtained from CD4+ T cells from blood, cultured in vitro. The chain links TRBV7-4 to TRBJ1-2, with D hard to call. This TCR was recovered from a human donor who had recovered from COVID-19. CDR3 in DNA: TGTGCCAGCAGCTTAGGGCTCAGCCCGGGTCCTAATGGCTACACCTTC. As protein: CASSLGLSPGPNGYTF.